The rows below give T cell receptor beta chains drawn from one sample of a study of tumor-infiltrating lymphocytes in primary liver carcinoma. TCRdb redid the calling of the multiplex PCR reads with MiXCR, one entry per CDR3 protein. This sample carries about 190,000 distinct CDR3 sequences, 85% of them seen once, and the ten largest clones take around 18%. Sequenced material: tumor tissue from primary liver carcinoma. The receptors come from a man in his forties with primary liver carcinoma and hepatitis B virus infection. Both conserved end residues are part of each CDR3. The order of the fields is clone size, J gene, V gene, D gene, CDR3 length, CDR3 DNA, CDR3 protein. D genes are given only for firm matches. Rows may omit the clone size; those that give it use once, few, many or a size class.

.	TRBJ1-1	TRBV7-9	.	14	TGTGCCAGCAGCTTAGTGGTGGGAAACACTGAAGCTTTCTTT	CASSLVVGNTEAFF
.	TRBJ2-1	TRBV6-2/TRBV6-3	.	13	TGTGCCAGCAGTTACCCGTCGTGCAATGAGCAGTTCTTC	CASSYPSCNEQFF
.	TRBJ2-3	TRBV5-1	TRBD1	17	TGCGCCAGAAGCTTGATTGGGGACAGGAGTCCCACAGATACGCAGTATTTT	CARSLIGDRSPTDTQYF
.	TRBJ2-3	TRBV11-1	.	14	TGTGCCAACACCCCTAAGGGCCCGTTTGATATGCAGTATTTT	CANTPKGPFDMQYF
many	TRBJ2-3	TRBV7-9	TRBD2	15	TGTGCCAGCAGCCCACTGGCAGCGGGAGATGATACGCAGTATTTT	CASSPLAAGDDTQYF
.	TRBJ2-1	TRBV14	TRBD1	16	TGTGCCAGCAGCCCGGACAGGGGTCAGTTTTACTATGAGCAGTTGTTC	CASSPDRGQFYYEQLF
.	TRBJ2-5	TRBV11-2	TRBD2	18	TGTGCCAGCAGCCCTATCTCAATCGAGGGTACTGGGCGGGAGACTCAGTACTTC	CASSPISIEGTGRETQYF
.	TRBJ2-2	TRBV6-1	.	15	TGTGCCACCCGGACCGGGATATGGGAAAGCGGGGAGCTGTTTTTT	CATRTGIWESGELFF
.	TRBJ2-3	TRBV11-3	TRBD2	16	TGTGCCAGCAGCTGCAGCGCGGCGGGAGGGGTAGATACGCAGTATTTT	CASSCSAAGGVDTQYF
.	TRBJ2-7	TRBV6-1	.	17	TGTGCAAGCAGTGAAGGGGCCGGCTGGGGTAACGTGTACGAGCACTACTTC	CASSEGAGWGNVYEHYF
once	TRBJ2-7	TRBV6-2/TRBV6-3	.	13	TGTCCCAGCAGTGTGGACGCTACGTACGAGCAGTACTTC	CPSSVDATYEQYF
.	TRBJ2-1	TRBV4-3	TRBD2	15	TGCGCTAGGAGCCTTGGACTAGCGGGAAGAAATGAGCAGTTCTTC	CARSLGLAGRNEQFF
.	TRBJ2-7	TRBV4-3	.	16	TGCGCCAGCAGCCTCCACCTTGGGAGTTCGGACCACGAGCAGTGCTTC	CASSLHLGSSDHEQCF
.	TRBJ2-1	TRBV6-2/TRBV6-3	TRBD2	13	TGTGGCAGAAGGACTAGCGGGAGAACTGAGCAGTTCTTC	CGRRTSGRTEQFF
.	TRBJ2-7	TRBV11-1	.	12	TGTGCCAGCAACTGTAACTCCCACGAGCAGTACTTC	CASNCNSHEQYF
.	TRBJ2-6	TRBV29-1	.	12	TGCAGCGTTGAATCGGGGGCCAACGTCCTGATTTTC	CSVESGANVLIF
few	TRBJ1-5	TRBV15	.	15	TGTGCCACCAGCAGAGATGTAGGGAGCAATCAGCCCCAGCATTTT	CATSRDVGSNQPQHF
.	TRBJ1-5	TRBV28	.	19	TGTGCCAGCAGCTCCGGGGGGGACGGAACTTATTGGGACAATCAGCCCCAGCATTTT	CASSSGGDGTYWDNQPQHF
.	TRBJ1-1	TRBV10-3	.	14	TGTGCCATGAGTACATCTGGGGGGGAGACTGAAGCTTTCTTT	CAMSTSGGETEAFF
.	TRBJ2-1	TRBV28	.	14	TGTGCCAGCAGTTTAGCGGGGACGTGGAATGAGCAGTTATTC	CASSLAGTWNEQLF
.	TRBJ2-7	TRBV6-2/TRBV6-3	TRBD1	14	TGTGCCAGCACTTACGGACAGGAGATCTACGAGCAGTACTTC	CASTYGQEIYEQYF
few	TRBJ2-7	TRBV6-2/TRBV6-3	.	13	TGTGCCAGTAGTTACGAGGTACTTTATGAGCAGTACTTC	CASSYEVLYEQYF
.	TRBJ2-7	TRBV4-3	TRBD1	16	TGCGCCAGCAGCCAATCCAGGACAGGGGAATCCTACGAGCAATACTTC	CASSQSRTGESYEQYF
.	TRBJ2-1	TRBV6-1	.	15	TGTGCCAGCAGTGGCGGAACTGCTAAATACAATGAGCAGTTCTTC	CASSGGTAKYNEQFF
.	TRBJ2-7	TRBV6-6	.	14	TGTGTCATCAGTTTTACGGGTTCCTCCTACGAGCAGTACTTC	CVISFTGSSYEQYF
once	TRBJ2-5	TRBV11-2	.	16	TGTGCCAACAGCTTAGTCCCGGGCCGCCTACAGGAGACCCAGTACTTC	CANSLVPGRLQETQYF
few	TRBJ1-4	TRBV4-3	.	16	TGCTCCAGCAGCCAAGATCTTAGGGGACGAAATGAAAAACTGTTCTTT	CSSSQDLRGRNEKLFF
.	TRBJ2-1	TRBV5-1	.	15	TGCGCCGGCAGCTTGGAGACTAACTATATCAATGAGCAGTTCTTC	CAGSLETNYINEQFF
once	TRBJ2-7	TRBV5-6	.	14	TGTGCTGGCAGCTTCCGATCGAGAGCCTACGAGCAGTACTTC	CAGSFRSRAYEQYF
.	TRBJ2-6	TRBV11-2	.	15	TGTGCCAGCAACTTAGACCGGGCTAGGGCCAACGTCCTGACTTTC	CASNLDRARANVLTF
.	TRBJ2-3	TRBV11-2	.	14	TGTGCCGGCAGCTTAGATGTCCCAACAGATACGCAGTATTTT	CAGSLDVPTDTQYF
.	TRBJ2-7	TRBV11-2	TRBD2	15	TGTGCCATCAGGTTAACCCTAGCGGGGGCTAGCGAGCAATACTTC	CAIRLTLAGASEQYF
few	TRBJ2-1	TRBV11-1	.	16	TGTACCAGCAGAAAAAAGAAGAGGATAGGAGGGGATGAGCAGTTCTTC	CTSRKKKRIGGDEQFF
.	TRBJ2-3	TRBV29-1	.	13	TGCAGCTTTGGGGGGACCCACTCAGATACGCAGTATTTT	CSFGGTHSDTQYF
.	TRBJ1-2	TRBV6-5	.	11	TGTACCAGCACCGATGGGAGAGGCTGCACCTTC	CTSTDGRGCTF
.	TRBJ1-1	TRBV5-6	.	15	TGTGCCAGCAGTTTGGAGAAGGTTACGAGCGCTGAAGCTTTCTTT	CASSLEKVTSAEAFF
.	TRBJ2-2	TRBV30	.	15	TGCGCCTGGAGTCCGGACAAGGGACGGATCGGGGAGCTGTTTTTT	CAWSPDKGRIGELFF
.	TRBJ2-7	TRBV5-6	.	15	TGTGCCAGTAGTCGGACATGGATCGGTTCCTACGAGCAGCACTTC	CASSRTWIGSYEQHF
.	TRBJ2-3	TRBV29-1	.	15	TGCAGCGTTGAGAACGGGGCCGGCATCACAGATACGCAATATTTT	CSVENGAGITDTQYF
.	TRBJ2-1	TRBV14	TRBD2	16	TGTGGCAGCAGTGTTGTAGCGGGATGGGTAAACAATGAGCAGTTCTTC	CGSSVVAGWVNNEQFF
.	TRBJ2-1	TRBV12-3/TRBV12-4	.	11	TGTGCCAGCATCACTCGCATTGAGCAGTTCTTC	CASITRIEQFF
.	TRBJ2-3	TRBV10-3	.	11	TGTGCCATCCAAGCCACATATACGCAGTATTTT	CAIQATYTQYF
.	TRBJ1-1	TRBV6-1	TRBD1	16	TGTACCAGCAGGAAAGGGACAGTCCCAATGAACACTGAAGCCTTCTTT	CTSRKGTVPMNTEAFF
once	TRBJ1-2	TRBV9	.	14	TGTGCCAGCAACGTTATGGAGGATAACTATGGCTACACCTTC	CASNVMEDNYGYTF
.	TRBJ2-6	TRBV6-1	TRBD1	16	TGTGCCGGTACCGGGACAGGGGATGCTGGGGCAAACGTCCTGACTTTC	CAGTGTGDAGANVLTF
.	TRBJ1-3	TRBV5-6	.	14	TGTGCTAGCAGCTTCAGGGGCGCTGGAAACATCATATATTTT	CASSFRGAGNIIYF
.	TRBJ1-5	TRBV19	.	13	TGTGTCAGTACCCTGGGGGTAAATCAGCCCCAGCATTTT	CVSTLGVNQPQHF
.	TRBJ2-2	TRBV5-1	.	15	TGCGCCTGCGGCGACAGGATTCCGAACACAGGGGAGCTGTTTTTT	CACGDRIPNTGELFF
once	TRBJ1-1	TRBV6-2/TRBV6-3	.	13	TGTGCCAGCAATTACTCCGGGAACACTGAATCTTTCTTT	CASNYSGNTESFF
.	TRBJ2-3	TRBV28	.	16	TGTGCCAGCAGTGGGTGGGACCTCACTAGCACAGATACGCAGTATTTT	CASSGWDLTSTDTQYF
many	TRBJ2-3	TRBV7-9	.	15	TGTGCCAGCAGCTTACTAGCCGGGTCTGGGGATACGCAGTATTTT	CASSLLAGSGDTQYF
.	TRBJ2-3	TRBV29-1	.	16	TGCAGCGTCGCAGGAGTGGACGCACGTATAACAGATACGCAGTATTTT	CSVAGVDARITDTQYF
.	TRBJ2-4	TRBV29-1	.	16	TGCAGCGTTGAAATGAGCGGTGTAGGAGCCAAAAACATTAAGTACTTC	CSVEMSGVGAKNIKYF
once	TRBJ2-2	TRBV29-1	.	11	TGCAGCGCAGGGGAGGTCGGGGAGCTGTTTTTT	CSAGEVGELFF
.	TRBJ2-3	TRBV11-2	TRBD1	15	TGTGCCAGCAGCCAAGGACAGGGTGCGGCAGATATACAGTATTTT	CASSQGQGAADIQYF